These 9 T cell receptor beta chains share one sample of origin, sequenced in a study of blood T cells in healthy people across ages. The use of a sample-barcoded 5' primer and a J-beta primer mix characterized a second PCR of roughly 7 to 11 cycles. TCRdb called the 5' RACE reads again in MiXCR, with one record for every CDR3 protein. In the table there are some 760,000 distinct CDR3 sequences, roughly 25% of which are singletons. These data also featured in a second study, about T cells of mothers and their children.

Material for sequencing was blood. The receptor set was obtained from a boy aged 10-17 years in good health.

V is TRBV6-1 and J is TRBJ1-2; D is perhaps TRBD1 (6 bases). Germline V gives CDR1 MNHNS, CDR2 SASEGT. CDR3 length: 17 amino acids. Trimming left V 5 bases short and J 2 bases short, with 21 bases between. Written as DNA, the CDR3 is TGTGCCAGCAGTCGCGGCCTTGCAGGGGTGGCGAACTATGGCTACACCTTC. Translation: CASSRGLAGVANYGYTF.

This clonotype was seen only a few times. CDR3 amino acids: CASSLRSGPYNEQFF. The CDR3 DNA follows: TGTGCCAGCAGCTTAAGAAGCGGACCCTACAATGAGCAGTTCTTC. This chain links TRBV7-9 with TRBJ2-1, with D maybe TRBD2 (5 bases). CDR3 length equals 15 residues. From germline, CDR1 is SEHNR and CDR2 FQNEAQ (reference sequence). V was pared by 2 bases and J by 2 bases, with 10 bases between.

This clonotype was seen a few times. The CDR3 is CASSPDGGGRYNEQFF. The CDR3 coding sequence is TGTGCCAGCAGTCCGGACGGCGGGGGCCGCTACAATGAGCAGTTCTTC. This chain links TRBV12-3 or TRBV12-4 with TRBJ2-1, with D possibly matching TRBD2 (7 bases). This CDR3 has 16 residues. V was cut by 5 bases and J by 3 bases, with 17 bases left in between.

This rearrangement joins TRBV20-1 to TRBJ2-7; 8 bases are a match to TRBD2. This CDR3 has 13 residues. Germline values: CDR1 DFQATT, CDR2 SNEGSKA (reference sequence). With 6 bases clipped from V and 3 bases from J, the junction kept 7 bases outside the gene matches. This CDR3 is CSASRGLDYEQYF. In DNA form, the CDR3 reads TGCAGTGCCTCCCGGGGACTAGACTACGAGCAGTACTTC.

This clonotype came up once. The rearrangement uses TRBV29-1 and TRBJ2-3; D not resolved. The V gene's germline CDR1 is SQVTM and CDR2 ANQGSEA. V lost 6 bases to trimming and J lost 6 bases, with 7 bases between them. The CDR3 is made up of 10 amino acids. The chain's CDR3 is CSVILDTQYF. In nucleotides, the CDR3 is TGCAGCGTAATACTGGATACGCAGTATTTT.

CDR3 amino acids: CATSRDPENSPLHF. The CDR3 DNA sequence: TGTGCCACCAGCAGAGACCCAGAGAATTCACCCCTCCACTTT. The chain couples TRBV15 to TRBJ1-6; D uncertain. Germline CDR1 reads LNHNV; CDR2 reads YYDKDF (reference sequence). Between the trimmed V and J ends, which lost 0 bases and 7 bases, there was a span of 7 bases. This CDR3 is 14 amino acids long.

The J gene is TRBJ2-5, the V gene TRBV6-6; a weak D match, TRBD2 (6 bases). Trimming cost V 9 bases and J 5 bases, with 19 bases left between them. The CDR3 has 14 residues. Germline loops: CDR1 MNHNY, CDR2 SVGAGI (reference sequence). The CDR3 nucleotides are TGTGCCAGTGGGGCAGTGGAGGGGTGGGAGACCCAGTACTTC. It specifies CASGAVEGWETQYF.

This clonotype occurred a few times. In DNA, the CDR3 is TGCGCCAGCAGCCAAGATCCACTAGCAGCCGAGCAGTACTTC. Protein: CASSQDPLAAEQYF. The chain uses TRBV4-3 and TRBJ2-7; D is possibly TRBD2 (6 bases). Germline V gene sequence: CDR1 LGHNA, CDR2 YSLEER. The CDR3 consists of 14 residues. The V and J ends lost 0 bases and 6 bases respectively, with 12 bases between them.

The chain carries TRBV19 and TRBJ2-2; TRBD1 agrees at 7 bases. CDR1 and CDR2 from the germline V gene are LNHDA and SQIVND (reference sequence). J lost 3 bases, V lost 0 bases, and 10 bases had no gene match. The CDR3 consists of 18 residues. CDR3 DNA: TGTGCCAGTAGTATAGATCCCGACAGGGAAGGGTACACCGGGGAGCTGTTTTTT. It yields the protein CASSIDPDREGYTGELFF.